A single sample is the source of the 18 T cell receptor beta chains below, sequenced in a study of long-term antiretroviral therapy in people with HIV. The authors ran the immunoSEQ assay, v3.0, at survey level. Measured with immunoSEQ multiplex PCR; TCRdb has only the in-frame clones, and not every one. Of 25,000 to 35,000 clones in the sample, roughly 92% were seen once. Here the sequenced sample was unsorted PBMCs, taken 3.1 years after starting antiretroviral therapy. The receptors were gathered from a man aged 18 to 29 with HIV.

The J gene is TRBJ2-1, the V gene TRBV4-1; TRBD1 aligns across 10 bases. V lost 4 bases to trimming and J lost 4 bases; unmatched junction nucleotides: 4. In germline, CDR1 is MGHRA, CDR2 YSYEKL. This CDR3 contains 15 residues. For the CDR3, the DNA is TGCGCCAGCAGCCCAGACAGGGGGCCTTACAATGAGCAGTTCTTC. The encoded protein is CASSPDRGPYNEQFF.

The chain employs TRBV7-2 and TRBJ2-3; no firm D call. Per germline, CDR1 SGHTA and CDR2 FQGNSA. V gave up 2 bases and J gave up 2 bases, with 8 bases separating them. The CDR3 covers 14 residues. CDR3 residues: CASSLNGHTDTQYF. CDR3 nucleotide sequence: TGTGCCAGCAGCTTAAACGGTCACACAGATACGCAGTATTTT.

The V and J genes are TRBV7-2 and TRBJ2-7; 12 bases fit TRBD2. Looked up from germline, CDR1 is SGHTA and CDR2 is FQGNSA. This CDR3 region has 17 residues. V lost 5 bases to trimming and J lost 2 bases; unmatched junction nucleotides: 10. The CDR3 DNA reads TGTGCCAGCAGCCCCCTAGCGGGAGGGTACGTTGCCTACGAGCAGTACTTC. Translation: CASSPLAGGYVAYEQYF.

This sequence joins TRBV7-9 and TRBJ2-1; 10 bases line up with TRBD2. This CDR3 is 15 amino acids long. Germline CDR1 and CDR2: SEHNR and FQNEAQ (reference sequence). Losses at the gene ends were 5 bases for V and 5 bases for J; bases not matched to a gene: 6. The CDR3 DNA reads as TGTGCCAGCAGCGCCAGACTAGCGGGCGACAATGAGCAGTTCTTC. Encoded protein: CASSARLAGDNEQFF.

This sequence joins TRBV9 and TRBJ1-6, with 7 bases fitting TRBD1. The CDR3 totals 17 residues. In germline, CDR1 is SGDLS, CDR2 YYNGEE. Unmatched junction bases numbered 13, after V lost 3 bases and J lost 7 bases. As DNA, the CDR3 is TGTGCCAGCAGCGCCTACTACGACAGGGCCGGGAATTCACCCCTCCACTTT. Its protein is CASSAYYDRAGNSPLHF. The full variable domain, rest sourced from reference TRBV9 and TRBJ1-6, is DSGVTQTPKHLITATGQRVTLRCSPRSGDLSVYWYQQSLDQGLQFLIQYYNGEERAKGNILERFSAQQFPDLHSELNLSSLELGDSALYFCASSAYYDRAGNSPLHFGNGTRLTVT.

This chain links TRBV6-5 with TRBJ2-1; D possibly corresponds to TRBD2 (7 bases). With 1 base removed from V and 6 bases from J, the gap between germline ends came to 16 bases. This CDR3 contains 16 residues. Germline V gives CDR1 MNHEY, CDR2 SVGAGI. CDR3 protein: CASSYFRRRGANEQFF. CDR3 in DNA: TGTGCCAGCAGTTACTTCAGAAGACGGGGGGCCAATGAGCAGTTCTTC.

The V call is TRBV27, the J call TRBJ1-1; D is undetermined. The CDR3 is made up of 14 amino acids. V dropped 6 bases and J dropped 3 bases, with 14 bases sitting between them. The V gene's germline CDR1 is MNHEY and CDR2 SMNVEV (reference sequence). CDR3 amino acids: CASSPRFGYTEAFF. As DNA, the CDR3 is TGTGCCAGCAGCCCCCGGTTTGGGTACACTGAAGCTTTCTTT.

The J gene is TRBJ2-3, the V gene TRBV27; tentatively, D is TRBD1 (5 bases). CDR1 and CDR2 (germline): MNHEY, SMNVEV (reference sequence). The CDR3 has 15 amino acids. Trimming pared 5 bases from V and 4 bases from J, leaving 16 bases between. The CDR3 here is CASSTTGPGPDTQYF. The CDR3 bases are TGTGCCAGCAGTACAACCGGACCAGGGCCAGATACGCAGTATTTT.

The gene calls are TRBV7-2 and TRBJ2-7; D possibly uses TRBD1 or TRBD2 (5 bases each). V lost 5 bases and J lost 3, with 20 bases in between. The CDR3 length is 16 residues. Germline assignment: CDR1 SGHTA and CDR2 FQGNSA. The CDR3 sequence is CASSKGMGRTVYEQYF. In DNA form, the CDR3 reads TGTGCCAGCAGCAAAGGCATGGGACGTACAGTCTACGAGCAGTACTTC.

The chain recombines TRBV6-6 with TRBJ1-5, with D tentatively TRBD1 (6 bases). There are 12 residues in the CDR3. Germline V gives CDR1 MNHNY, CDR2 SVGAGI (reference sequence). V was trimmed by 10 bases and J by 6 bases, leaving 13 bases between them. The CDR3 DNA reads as TGTGCCACCGAGGGGGGAGGTCAGCCCCAGCATTTT. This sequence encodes CATEGGGQPQHF.

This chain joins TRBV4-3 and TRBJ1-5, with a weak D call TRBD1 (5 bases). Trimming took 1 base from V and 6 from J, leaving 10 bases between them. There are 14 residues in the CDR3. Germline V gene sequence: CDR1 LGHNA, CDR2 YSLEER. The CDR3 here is CASSQGRGVQPQHF. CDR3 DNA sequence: TGCGCCAGCAGCCAAGGGAGAGGGGTTCAGCCCCAGCATTTT.

Here the CDR3 reads CASAPLTGSGNTIYF. Here the CDR3 DNA reads TGTGCCAGCGCCCCCCTGACAGGCTCTGGAAACACCATATATTTT. The chain links TRBV6-1 to TRBJ1-3, with TRBD1 as a possible D gene (6 bases). CDR3 size: 15 residues. The germline V gene has CDR1 MNHNS and CDR2 SASEGT. V was clipped by 8 bases and J by 0 bases, with 14 bases between them.

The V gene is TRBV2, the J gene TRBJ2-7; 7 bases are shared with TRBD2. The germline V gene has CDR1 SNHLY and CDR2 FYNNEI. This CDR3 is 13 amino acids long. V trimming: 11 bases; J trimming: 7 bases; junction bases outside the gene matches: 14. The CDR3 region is CASLAGRGREQYF. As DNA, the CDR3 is TGTGCCTCGTTAGCTGGTCGCGGGAGAGAGCAGTACTTC.

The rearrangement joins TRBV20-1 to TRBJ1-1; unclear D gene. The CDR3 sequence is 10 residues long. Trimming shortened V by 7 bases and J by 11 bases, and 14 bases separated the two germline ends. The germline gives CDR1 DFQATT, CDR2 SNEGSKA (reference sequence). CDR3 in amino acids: CSVPIDSAFF. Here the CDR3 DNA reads TGCAGTGTTCCTATTGATTCGGCTTTCTTT.

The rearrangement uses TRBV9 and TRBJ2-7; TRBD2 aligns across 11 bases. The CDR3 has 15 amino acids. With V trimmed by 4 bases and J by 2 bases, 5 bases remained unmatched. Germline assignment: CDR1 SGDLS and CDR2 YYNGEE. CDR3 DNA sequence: TGTGCCAGCAGCCAAGGGACTAGCGGAACCTACGAGCAGTACTTC. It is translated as CASSQGTSGTYEQYF.

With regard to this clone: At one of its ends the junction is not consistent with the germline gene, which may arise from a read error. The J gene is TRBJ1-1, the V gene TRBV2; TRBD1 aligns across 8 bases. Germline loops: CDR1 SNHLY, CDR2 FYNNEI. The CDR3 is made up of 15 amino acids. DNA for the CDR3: TGTGCCAGCAGCGAAGAACCGGGACAGGAGCTTGAAGCTTTCTTT. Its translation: CASSEEPGQELEAFF.

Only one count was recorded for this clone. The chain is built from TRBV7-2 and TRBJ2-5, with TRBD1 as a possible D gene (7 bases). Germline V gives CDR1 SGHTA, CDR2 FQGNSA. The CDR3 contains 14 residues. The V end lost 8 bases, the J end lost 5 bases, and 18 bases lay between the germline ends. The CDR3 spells CASGGPVRGETQYF. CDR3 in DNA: TGTGCCAGCGGGGGGCCCGTCAGGGGGGAGACCCAGTACTTC.

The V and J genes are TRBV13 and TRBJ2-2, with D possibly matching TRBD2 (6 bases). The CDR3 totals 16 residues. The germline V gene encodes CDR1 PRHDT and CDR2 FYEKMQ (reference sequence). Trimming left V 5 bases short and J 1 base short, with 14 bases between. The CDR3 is CASSPPGRKNTGELFF. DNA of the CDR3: TGTGCCAGCAGCCCCCCAGGGAGGAAGAACACCGGGGAGCTGTTTTTT.